This T cell receptor (beta chain) stems from a study of T-cell memory formation after mild COVID-19. Broader study findings: While clones contracting from day 15 to 85 were balanced between CD4 and CD8, later expanders leaned CD4+. The study detected some responding clones in pre-infection memory, suggesting cross-reactive memory joined.

CDR3 length equals 15 residues. Per germline, CDR1 SGHVS and CDR2 FQNEAQ. The V gene lost 3 bases and the J gene lost 2 bases, with 13 bases spanning the gap. There are a few counts of this clonotype. The target antigen is unknown. TCRdb re-called the 5' RACE reads through MiXCR, storing one row per CDR3 protein. Among fewer than 700,000 distinct CDR3 sequences listed, roughly 18% were seen once. The chain has TRBV7-8 and TRBJ2-5; a weak D match, TRBD1 (6 bases). Sequenced input: PBMCs or a T cell subset sorted from them (not recorded which). The sequence came from an adult woman who had mild COVID-19 (a few samples of this study predate the infection). Cell type and time point are not known. DNA of the CDR3: TGTGCCAGCAGCTTCTGGACAGCGATACAAGAGACCCAGTACTTC. As protein: CASSFWTAIQETQYF.